This TCR beta chain was identified in a study of cytomegalovirus exposure and HLA in healthy donors. The study ran its PCR with 60 Vbeta and 13 Jbeta primers. Using immunoSEQ multiplex PCR, the repertoire was profiled, and TCRdb retains in-frame clones only, with some absent. Of under 95,000 clones listed, about 8% were seen once; the top ten hold about 2.3%. The CDR3 runs 15 residues. V was pared by 1 base and J by 7 bases, with 4 bases of the junction left unmatched. CDR1 SGHTA and CDR2 FQGNSA come from the germline V gene. The sample holds a few counts of this clone. J is TRBJ2-1 and V is TRBV7-2; 10 nucleotides match TRBD1. Sequences were obtained from PBMCs. The clonotype comes from a man aged 50 to 59 in good health and CMV-seronegative. DNA of the CDR3: TGTGCCAGCAGCTTAGGGGACAGGGGACGAAATGAGCAGTTCTTC. Its translation: CASSLGDRGRNEQFF. Drawing the rest from reference TRBV7-2 and TRBJ2-1, the complete variable domain is GAGVSQSPSNKVTEKGKDVELRCDPISGHTALYWYRQSLGQGLEFLIYFQGNSAPDKSGLPSDRFSAERTGGSVSTLTIQRTQQEDSAVYLCASSLGDRGRNEQFFGPGTRLTVL.